This paragraph covers one T cell receptor (beta chain) sequence. What it binds is not known. The entry originates in a study of graft-versus-host responses after intestinal transplantation. Turning to the study itself: Recipients were given multivisceral, liver-intestinal, or isolated intestinal transplants. Every one of the recipients received anti-thymocyte globulin induction and afterwards took tacrolimus and steroids for about 3 years.

With 3 bases removed from V and 0 bases from J, the gap between germline ends came to 12 bases. CDR3 size: 16 residues. Germline CDR1 and CDR2: SGHAT and FQNNGV. Study-level findings and limits: Allografts carried high graft-versus-host to host-versus-graft clonal ratios in patients having graft-donor T cell macrochimerism.

Method: immunoSEQ multiplex PCR; TCRdb's copy keeps in-frame clones and lacks some. Here the sample spans 70,000 to 95,000 clones, approximately 92% being singletons. V and J are TRBV11-2 and TRBJ2-1, with a tentative D call TRBD1 (5 bases). The origin of this receptor is a human donor who was the organ donor for an intestinal transplant. The source material was unstimulated CD8+ T cells sorted from spleen or lymph node cells, sampled before transplant. CDR3 region: CASSFWTPYSYNEQFF. CDR3 DNA sequence: TGTGCCAGCAGCTTTTGGACACCATACTCCTACAATGAGCAGTTCTTC.